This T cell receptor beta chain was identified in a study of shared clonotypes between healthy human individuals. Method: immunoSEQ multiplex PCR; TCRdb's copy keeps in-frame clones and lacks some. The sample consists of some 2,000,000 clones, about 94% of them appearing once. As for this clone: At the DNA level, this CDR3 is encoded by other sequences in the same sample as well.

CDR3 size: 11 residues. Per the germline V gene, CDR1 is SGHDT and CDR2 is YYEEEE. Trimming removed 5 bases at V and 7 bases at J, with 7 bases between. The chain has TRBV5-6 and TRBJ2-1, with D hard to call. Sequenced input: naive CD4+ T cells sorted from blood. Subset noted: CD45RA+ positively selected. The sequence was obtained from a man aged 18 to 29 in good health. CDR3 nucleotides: TGTGCCAGCAGTATCGGTAATGAGCAGTTCTTC. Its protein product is CASSIGNEQFF.